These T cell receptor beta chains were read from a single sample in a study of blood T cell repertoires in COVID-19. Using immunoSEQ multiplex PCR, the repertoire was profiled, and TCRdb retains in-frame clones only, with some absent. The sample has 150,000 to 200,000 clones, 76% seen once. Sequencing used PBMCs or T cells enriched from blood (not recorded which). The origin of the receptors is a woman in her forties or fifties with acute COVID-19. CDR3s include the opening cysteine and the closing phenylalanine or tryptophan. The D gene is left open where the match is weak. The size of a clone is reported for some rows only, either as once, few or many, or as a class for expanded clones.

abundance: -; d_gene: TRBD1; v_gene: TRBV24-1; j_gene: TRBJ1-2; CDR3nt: TGTGCCACCAGTGAAGGACAGGGGCTGGGCTACACCTTC; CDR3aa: CATSEGQGLGYTF
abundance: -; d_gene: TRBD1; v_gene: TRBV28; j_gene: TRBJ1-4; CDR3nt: TGTGCCAGCAGTTTAGATGCAAGGACAGGAGCTAATGAAAAACTGTTTTTT; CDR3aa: CASSLDARTGANEKLFF
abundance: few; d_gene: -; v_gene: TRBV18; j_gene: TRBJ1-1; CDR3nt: TGTGCCAGCTCACAAGACAGCAGGGCTGAAGCTTTCTTT; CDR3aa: CASSQDSRAEAFF
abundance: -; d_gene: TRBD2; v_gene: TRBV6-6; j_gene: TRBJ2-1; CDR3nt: TGTGCCAGCAGTTACCCAACATCAACTAGCGGGGTTGAGCAGTTCTTC; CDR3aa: CASSYPTSTSGVEQFF
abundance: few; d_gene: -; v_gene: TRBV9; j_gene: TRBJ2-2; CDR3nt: TGTGCCAGCAAGACTGCGGCGAACACCGGGGAGCTGTTTTTT; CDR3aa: CASKTAANTGELFF
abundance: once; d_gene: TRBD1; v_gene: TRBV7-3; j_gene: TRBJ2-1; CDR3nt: TGTGCCAGCAGCTTATCCGCCCCCGGACAGGGTGGTGAGCAGTTCTTC; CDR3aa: CASSLSAPGQGGEQFF
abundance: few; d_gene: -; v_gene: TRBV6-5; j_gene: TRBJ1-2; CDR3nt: TGTGCCAGCACTAGGGGGAACTATGGCTACACCTTC; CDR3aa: CASTRGNYGYTF
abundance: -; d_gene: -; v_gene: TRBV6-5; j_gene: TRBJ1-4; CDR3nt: TGTGCCAGCGCGGGGTATAAAAATGAAAAACTGTTTTTT; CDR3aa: CASAGYKNEKLFF
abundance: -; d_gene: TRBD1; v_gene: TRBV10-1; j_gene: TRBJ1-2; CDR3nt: TGCGCCAGCAGTAGACAGGGGTCCTATGGCTACACCTTC; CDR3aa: CASSRQGSYGYTF
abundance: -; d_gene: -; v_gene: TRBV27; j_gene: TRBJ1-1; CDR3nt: TGTGCCAGCAGGGGAAAGGGGTTCACTGAAGCTTTCTTT; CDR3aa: CASRGKGFTEAFF
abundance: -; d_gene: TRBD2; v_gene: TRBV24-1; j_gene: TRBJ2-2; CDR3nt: TGTGCCACCAGTGATGCGGGGGGGAACACCGGGGAGCTGTTTTTT; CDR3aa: CATSDAGGNTGELFF
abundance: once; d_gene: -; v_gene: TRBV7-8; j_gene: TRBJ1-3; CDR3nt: TGTGCCAGCAGCCTAGTGGGAGGGACTGGAAACACCATATATTTT; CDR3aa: CASSLVGGTGNTIYF
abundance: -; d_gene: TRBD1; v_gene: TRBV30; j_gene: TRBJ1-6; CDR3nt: TGTGCCTTTGCCGGGACAGGGGTCTCCTATAATTCACCCCTCCACTTT; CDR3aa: CAFAGTGVSYNSPLHF
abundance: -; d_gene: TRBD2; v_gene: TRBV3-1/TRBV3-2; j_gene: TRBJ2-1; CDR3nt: TGTGCCAGCAGCCAAGTCTCCGGGGGGGCCGGGTACAATGAGCAGTTCTTC; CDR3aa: CASSQVSGGAGYNEQFF
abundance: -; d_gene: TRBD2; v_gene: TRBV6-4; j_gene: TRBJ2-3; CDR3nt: TGTGCCAGCAGTTTCGGCGGGGGGTTCACAGATACGCAGTATTTT; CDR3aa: CASSFGGGFTDTQYF
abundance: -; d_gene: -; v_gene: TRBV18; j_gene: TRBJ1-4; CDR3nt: TGTGCCAGCTCACCAACGACAGCTTTTAATGAAAAACTGTTTTTT; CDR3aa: CASSPTTAFNEKLFF
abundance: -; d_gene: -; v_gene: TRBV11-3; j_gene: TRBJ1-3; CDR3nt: TGTGCCAGCAGCTCCTACCAGGATGGAAACACCATATATTTT; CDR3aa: CASSSYQDGNTIYF
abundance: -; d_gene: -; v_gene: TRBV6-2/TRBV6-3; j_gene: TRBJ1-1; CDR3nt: TGTGCCAGCAGTCGGGAAGCGTCGCTCGAGGCTTTCTTT; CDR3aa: CASSREASLEAFF
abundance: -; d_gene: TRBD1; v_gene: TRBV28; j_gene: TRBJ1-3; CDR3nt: TGTGCCAGCAGTTTTCCGACAGGGGGAAACACCATATATTTT; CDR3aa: CASSFPTGGNTIYF
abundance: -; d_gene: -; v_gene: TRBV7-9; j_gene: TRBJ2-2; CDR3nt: TGTGCCAGCAGCTTCCACGGGAAAAACACCGGGGAGCTGTTTTTT; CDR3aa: CASSFHGKNTGELFF